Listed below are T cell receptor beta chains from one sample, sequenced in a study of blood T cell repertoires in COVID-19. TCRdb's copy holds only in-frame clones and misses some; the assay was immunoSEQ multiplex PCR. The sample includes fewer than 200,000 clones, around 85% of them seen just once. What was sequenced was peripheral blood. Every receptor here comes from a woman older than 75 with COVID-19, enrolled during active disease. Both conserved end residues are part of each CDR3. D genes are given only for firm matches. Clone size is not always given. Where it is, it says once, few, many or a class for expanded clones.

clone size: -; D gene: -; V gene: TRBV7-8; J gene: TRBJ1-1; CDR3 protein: CASRETEANAEAFF; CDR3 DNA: TGTGCCAGCAGGGAGACGGAGGCGAACGCTGAAGCTTTCTTT
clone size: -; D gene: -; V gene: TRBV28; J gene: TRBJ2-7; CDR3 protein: CAGSKTGKQYF; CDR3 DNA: TGTGCCGGCTCCAAAACAGGGAAACAGTACTTC
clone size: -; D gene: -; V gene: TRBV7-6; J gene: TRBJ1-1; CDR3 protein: CASSLGDRGTEAFF; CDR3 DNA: TGTGCCAGCAGCTTAGGGGATCGGGGCACTGAAGCTTTCTTT
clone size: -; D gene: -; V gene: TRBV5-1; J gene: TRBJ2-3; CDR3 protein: CASSLRPVAQPARDTQYF; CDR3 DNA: TGCGCCAGCAGCTTGCGACCCGTTGCGCAACCGGCCAGGGATACGCAGTATTTT
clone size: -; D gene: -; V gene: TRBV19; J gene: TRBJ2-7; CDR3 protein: CASRRETPPGEQYF; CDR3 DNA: TGTGCCAGTCGGCGGGAAACTCCTCCTGGGGAGCAGTACTTC
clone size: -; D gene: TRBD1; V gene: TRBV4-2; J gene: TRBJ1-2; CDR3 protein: CASSPPGQALYGYTF; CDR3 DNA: TGTGCCAGCAGCCCACCGGGACAGGCGCTCTATGGCTACACCTTC
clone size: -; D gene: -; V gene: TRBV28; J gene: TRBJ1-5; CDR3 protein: CASQRGQPQHF; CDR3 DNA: TGTGCCAGCCAGCGGGGCCAGCCCCAGCATTTT
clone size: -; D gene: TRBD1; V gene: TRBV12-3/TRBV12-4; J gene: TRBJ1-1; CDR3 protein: CASRLTSGGLSFF; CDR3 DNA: TGTGCCAGCAGATTGACGTCAGGGGGCCTTAGCTTCTTT
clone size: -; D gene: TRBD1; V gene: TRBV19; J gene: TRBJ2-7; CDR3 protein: CASRSMGQAAEQYF; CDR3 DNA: TGTGCCAGTAGGAGTATGGGACAGGCGGCCGAGCAGTACTTC
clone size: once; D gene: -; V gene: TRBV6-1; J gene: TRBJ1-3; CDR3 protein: CASSETTGGNTIYF; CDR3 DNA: TGTGCCAGCAGTGAAACGACTGGGGGAAACACCATATATTTT
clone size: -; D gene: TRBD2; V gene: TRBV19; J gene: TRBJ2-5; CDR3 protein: CASRTSGDQETQYF; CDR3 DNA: TGTGCCAGTAGGACTAGCGGGGACCAAGAGACCCAGTACTTC
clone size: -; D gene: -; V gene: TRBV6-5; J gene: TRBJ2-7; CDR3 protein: CASSTITDGSYEQYF; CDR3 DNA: TGTGCCAGCAGTACGATAACAGACGGCTCCTACGAGCAGTACTTC
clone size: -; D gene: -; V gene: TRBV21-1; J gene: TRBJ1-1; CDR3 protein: CASTSKDKGRDTEAFF; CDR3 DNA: TGTGCCAGCACCTCAAAGGACAAGGGGAGGGATACTGAAGCTTTCTTT
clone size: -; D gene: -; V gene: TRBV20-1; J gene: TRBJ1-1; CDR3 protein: CSASGGGGTEAFF; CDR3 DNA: TGCAGTGCTAGTGGCGGGGGCGGTACTGAAGCTTTCTTT
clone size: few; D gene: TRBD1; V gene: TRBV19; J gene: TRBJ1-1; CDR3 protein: CASTGGWNTEAFF; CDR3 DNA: TGTGCCAGCACAGGGGGCTGGAACACTGAAGCTTTCTTT
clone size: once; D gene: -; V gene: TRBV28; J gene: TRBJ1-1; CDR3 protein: CASSSRRSARGGTEAFF; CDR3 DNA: TGTGCCAGCAGTTCCCGTAGGTCCGCAAGGGGGGGCACTGAAGCTTTCTTT
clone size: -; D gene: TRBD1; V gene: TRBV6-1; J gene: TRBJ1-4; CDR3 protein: CASSDQGGNEKLFF; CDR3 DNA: TGTGCCAGCAGTGATCAGGGGGGTAATGAAAAACTGTTTTTT
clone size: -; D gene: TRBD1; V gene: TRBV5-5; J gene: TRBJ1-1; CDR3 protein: CASPPKDRIWGTEAFF; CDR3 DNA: TGTGCCAGCCCCCCCAAGGACAGGATTTGGGGGACTGAAGCTTTCTTT
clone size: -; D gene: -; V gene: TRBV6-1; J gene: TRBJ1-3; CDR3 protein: CASSERRAGSGTIYF; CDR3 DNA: TGTGCCAGCAGTGAAAGAAGGGCCGGGAGCGGCACCATATATTTT
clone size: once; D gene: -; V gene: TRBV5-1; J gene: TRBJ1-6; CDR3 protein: CASTSGRANSPLHF; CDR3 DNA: TGCGCCAGCACATCGGGGAGGGCTAATTCACCCCTCCACTTT
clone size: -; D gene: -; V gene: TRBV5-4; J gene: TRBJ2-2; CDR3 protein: CATTRAPFEGSGELFF; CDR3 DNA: TGTGCCACCACGCGGGCTCCTTTCGAGGGCTCCGGGGAGCTGTTTTTT
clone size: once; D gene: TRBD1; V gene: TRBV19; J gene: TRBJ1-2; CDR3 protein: CASSIDLEQGLYGYTF; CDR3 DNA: TGTGCCAGTAGTATAGATCTGGAACAGGGGTTGTACGGCTACACCTTC
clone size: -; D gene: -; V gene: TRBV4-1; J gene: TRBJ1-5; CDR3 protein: CASSQDLSGNQPQHF; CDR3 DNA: TGCGCCAGCAGCCAAGATCTTTCGGGGAATCAGCCCCAGCATTTT
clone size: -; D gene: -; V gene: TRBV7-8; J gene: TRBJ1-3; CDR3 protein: CASSIQDLSGNTIYF; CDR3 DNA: TGTGCCAGCAGCATCCAGGATCTCTCTGGAAACACCATATATTTT
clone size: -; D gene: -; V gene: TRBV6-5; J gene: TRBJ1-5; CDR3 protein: CASRVGGRNQPQHF; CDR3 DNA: TGTGCCAGCAGGGTCGGAGGCCGCAATCAGCCCCAGCATTTT
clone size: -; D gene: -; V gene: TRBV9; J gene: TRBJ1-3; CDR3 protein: CASSVREGRPNGNTIYF; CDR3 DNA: TGTGCCAGCAGCGTACGGGAGGGACGCCCCAATGGAAACACCATATATTTT
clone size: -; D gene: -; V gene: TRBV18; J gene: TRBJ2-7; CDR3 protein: CASSRPGVNGELLF; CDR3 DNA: TGTGCCAGCTCACGGCCGGGGGTCAACGGGGAACTACTTTTC
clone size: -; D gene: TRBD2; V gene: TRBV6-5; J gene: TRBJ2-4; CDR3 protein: CASSYNGGTKNIQYF; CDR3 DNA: TGTGCCAGCAGTTACAACGGGGGGACCAAAAACATTCAGTACTTC
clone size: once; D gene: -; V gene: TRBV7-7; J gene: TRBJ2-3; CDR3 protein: CASSPPNFGFLITDTQYF; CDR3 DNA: TGTGCTAGCAGTCCTCCCAATTTCGGGTTTCTAATCACAGATACGCAGTATTTT
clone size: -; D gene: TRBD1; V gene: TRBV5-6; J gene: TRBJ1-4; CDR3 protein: CASSSRGRGLDEKLFF; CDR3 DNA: TGTGCCAGCAGCTCCCGCGGGAGGGGGCTGGATGAAAAACTGTTTTTT
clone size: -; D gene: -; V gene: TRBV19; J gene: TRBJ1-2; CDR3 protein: CASAAGYGYTF; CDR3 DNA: TGTGCCAGTGCGGCGGGCTATGGCTACACCTTC
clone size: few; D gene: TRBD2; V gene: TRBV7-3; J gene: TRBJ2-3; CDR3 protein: CASSLTGGRTDTQYF; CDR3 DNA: TGTGCCAGCAGCTTAACGGGCGGGAGAACAGATACGCAGTATTTT
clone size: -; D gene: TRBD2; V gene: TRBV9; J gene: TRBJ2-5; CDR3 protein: CASSARTSGGRETQYF; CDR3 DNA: TGTGCCAGCAGCGCCCGGACTAGCGGGGGAAGGGAGACCCAGTACTTC
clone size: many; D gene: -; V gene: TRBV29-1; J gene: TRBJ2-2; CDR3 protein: CSARRDFNTGELFF; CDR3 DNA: TGCAGCGCGCGCCGGGACTTTAACACCGGGGAGCTGTTTTTT
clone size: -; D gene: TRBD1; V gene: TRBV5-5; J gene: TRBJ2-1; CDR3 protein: CASTSHPGTGGYNEQFF; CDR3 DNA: TGTGCCAGCACCTCTCACCCAGGGACAGGCGGGTACAATGAGCAGTTCTTC
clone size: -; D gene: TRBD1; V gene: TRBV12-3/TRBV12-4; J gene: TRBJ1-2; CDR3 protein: CASSPQGARGYTF; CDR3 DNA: TGTGCCAGCAGTCCCCAGGGGGCTCGGGGCTACACCTTC
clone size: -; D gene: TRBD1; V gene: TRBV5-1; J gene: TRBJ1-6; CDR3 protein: CASSTTGQDWNSPLHF; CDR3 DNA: TGCGCCAGCAGCACCACGGGACAGGATTGGAATTCACCCCTCCACTTT
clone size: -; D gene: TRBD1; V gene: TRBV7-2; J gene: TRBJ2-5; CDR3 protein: CASSSLRQGQYF; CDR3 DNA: TGTGCCAGCAGCTCGTTACGACAGGGGCAGTACTTC
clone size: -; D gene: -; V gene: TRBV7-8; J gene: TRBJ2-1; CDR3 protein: CASSVAGTHGDEQFF; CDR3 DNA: TGTGCCAGCAGCGTCGCGGGGACCCACGGCGATGAGCAGTTCTTC
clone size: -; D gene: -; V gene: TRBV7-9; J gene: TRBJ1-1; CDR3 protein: CASIPQVIPNTEAFF; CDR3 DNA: TGTGCCAGCATCCCTCAGGTGATCCCGAACACTGAAGCTTTCTTT
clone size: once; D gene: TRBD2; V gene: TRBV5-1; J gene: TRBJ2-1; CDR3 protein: CASSLELAGSIQFF; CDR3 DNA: TGCGCCAGCAGCTTGGAACTAGCGGGATCTATCCAGTTCTTC
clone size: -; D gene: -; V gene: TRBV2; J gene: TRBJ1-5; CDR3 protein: CASSPSSVGPQHF; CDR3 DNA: TGTGCCAGCAGTCCCTCAAGCGTCGGGCCCCAGCATTTT
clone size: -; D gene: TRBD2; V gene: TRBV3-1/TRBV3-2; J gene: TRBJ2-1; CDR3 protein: CASSHASGRAKNEQFF; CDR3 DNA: TGTGCCAGCAGCCATGCTAGCGGGAGGGCCAAGAATGAGCAGTTCTTC
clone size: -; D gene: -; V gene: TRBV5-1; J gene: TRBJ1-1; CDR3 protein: CASSPGGSLPEAFF; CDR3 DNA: TGCGCCAGCAGCCCGGGGGGGTCCCTCCCTGAAGCTTTCTTT
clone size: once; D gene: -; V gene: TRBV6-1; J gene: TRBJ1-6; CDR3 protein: CASSERAGSGSPLHF; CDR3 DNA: TGTGCCAGCAGTGAAAGGGCAGGGTCGGGTTCACCCCTCCACTTT
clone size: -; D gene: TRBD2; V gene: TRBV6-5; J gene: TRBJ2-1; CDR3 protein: CATRSGRDRNEQFF; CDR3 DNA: TGTGCCACCCGTAGCGGGAGGGATCGGAATGAGCAGTTCTTC
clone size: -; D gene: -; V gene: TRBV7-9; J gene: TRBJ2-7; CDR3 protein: CASSLGAGSYEQYF; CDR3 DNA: TGTGCCAGCAGCTTAGGCGCGGGCTCCTACGAGCAGTACTTC
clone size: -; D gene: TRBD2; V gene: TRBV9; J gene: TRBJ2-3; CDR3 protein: CASSVTTSGSTDTQYF; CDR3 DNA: TGTGCCAGCAGCGTAACGACTAGCGGGAGCACAGATACGCAGTATTTT
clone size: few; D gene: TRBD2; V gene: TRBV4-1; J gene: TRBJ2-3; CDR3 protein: CASSKGPVGGVTDTQYF; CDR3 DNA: TGCGCCAGCAGCAAGGGCCCGGTTGGGGGGGTGACAGATACGCAGTATTTT
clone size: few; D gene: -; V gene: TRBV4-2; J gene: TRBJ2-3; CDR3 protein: CASSQATWGGTDTQYF; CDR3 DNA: TGTGCCAGCAGCCAAGCGACCTGGGGGGGCACAGATACGCAGTATTTT
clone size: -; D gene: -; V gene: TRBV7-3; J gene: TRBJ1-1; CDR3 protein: CASSLRGDNPSKIAFF; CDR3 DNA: TGTGCCAGCAGCTTACGAGGGGACAACCCATCGAAGATTGCTTTCTTT
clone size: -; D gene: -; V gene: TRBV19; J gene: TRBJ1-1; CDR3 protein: CATSHLGGLTEAFF; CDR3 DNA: TGTGCCACCTCCCATCTGGGGGGGCTCACTGAAGCTTTCTTT